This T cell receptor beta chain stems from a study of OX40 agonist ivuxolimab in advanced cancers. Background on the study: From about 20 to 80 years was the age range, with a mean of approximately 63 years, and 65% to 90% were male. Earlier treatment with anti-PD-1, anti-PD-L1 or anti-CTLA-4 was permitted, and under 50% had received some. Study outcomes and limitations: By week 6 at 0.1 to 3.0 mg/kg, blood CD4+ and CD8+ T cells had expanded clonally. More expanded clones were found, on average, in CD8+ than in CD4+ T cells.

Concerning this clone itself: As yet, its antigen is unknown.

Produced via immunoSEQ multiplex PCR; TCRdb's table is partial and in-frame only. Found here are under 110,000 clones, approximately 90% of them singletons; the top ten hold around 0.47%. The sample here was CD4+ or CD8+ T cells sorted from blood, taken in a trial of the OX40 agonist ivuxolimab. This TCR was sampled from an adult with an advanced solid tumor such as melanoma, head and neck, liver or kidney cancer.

The CDR3 DNA reads TGTGCCAGCAGCGTGGGACAGGGCAATAAATACGAGCAGTACTTC. The encoded protein is CASSVGQGNKYEQYF. This rearrangement joins TRBV9 to TRBJ2-7; the match to TRBD1 covers 9 bases. Per germline, CDR1 SGDLS and CDR2 YYNGEE. The CDR3 extends over 15 amino acids. After removal of 2 bases from V and 4 bases from J, the junction contained 7 bases not matched to a gene.